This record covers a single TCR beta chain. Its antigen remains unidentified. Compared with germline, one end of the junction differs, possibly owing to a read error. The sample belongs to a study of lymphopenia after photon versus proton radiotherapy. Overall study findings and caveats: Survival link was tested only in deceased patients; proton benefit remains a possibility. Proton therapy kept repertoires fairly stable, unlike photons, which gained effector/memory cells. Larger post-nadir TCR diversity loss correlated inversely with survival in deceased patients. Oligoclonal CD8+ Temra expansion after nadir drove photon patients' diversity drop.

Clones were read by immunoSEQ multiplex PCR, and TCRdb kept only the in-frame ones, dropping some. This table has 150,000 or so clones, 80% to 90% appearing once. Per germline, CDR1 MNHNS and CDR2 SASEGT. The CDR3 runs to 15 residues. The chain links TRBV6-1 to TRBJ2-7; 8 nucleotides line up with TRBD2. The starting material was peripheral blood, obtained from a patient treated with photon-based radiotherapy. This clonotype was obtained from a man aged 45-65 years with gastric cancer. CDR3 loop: CASSEETSAAYEQYF. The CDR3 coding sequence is TGTGCCAGCAGTGAAGAGACTAGCGCAGCCTACGAGCAGTACTTT.